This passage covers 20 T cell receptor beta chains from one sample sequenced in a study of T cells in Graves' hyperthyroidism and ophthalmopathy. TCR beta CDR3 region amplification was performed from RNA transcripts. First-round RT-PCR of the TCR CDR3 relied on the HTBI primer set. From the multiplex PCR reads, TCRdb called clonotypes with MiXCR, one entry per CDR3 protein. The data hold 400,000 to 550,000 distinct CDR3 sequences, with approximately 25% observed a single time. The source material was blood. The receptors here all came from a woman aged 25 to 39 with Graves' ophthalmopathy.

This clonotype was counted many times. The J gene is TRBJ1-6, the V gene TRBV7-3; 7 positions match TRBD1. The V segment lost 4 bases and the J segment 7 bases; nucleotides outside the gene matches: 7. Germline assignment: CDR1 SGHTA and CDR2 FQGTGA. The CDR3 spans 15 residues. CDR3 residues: CASSWDSRENSPLHF. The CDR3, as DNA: TGTGCCAGCAGCTGGGACAGTAGGGAGAATTCACCCCTCCACTTT.

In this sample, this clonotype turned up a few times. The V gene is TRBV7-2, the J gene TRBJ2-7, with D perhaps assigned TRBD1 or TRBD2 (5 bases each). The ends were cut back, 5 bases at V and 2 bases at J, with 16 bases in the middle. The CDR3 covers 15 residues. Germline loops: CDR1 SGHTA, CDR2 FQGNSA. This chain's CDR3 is CASSPGATPTYEQYF. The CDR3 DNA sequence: TGTGCCAGCAGCCCCGGGGCGACTCCGACCTACGAGCAGTACTTC. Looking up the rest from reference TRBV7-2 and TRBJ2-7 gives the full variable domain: GAGVSQSPSNKVTEKGKDVELRCDPISGHTALYWYRQSLGQGLEFLIYFQGNSAPDKSGLPSDRFSAERTGGSVSTLTIQRTQQEDSAVYLCASSPGATPTYEQYFGPGTRLTVT.

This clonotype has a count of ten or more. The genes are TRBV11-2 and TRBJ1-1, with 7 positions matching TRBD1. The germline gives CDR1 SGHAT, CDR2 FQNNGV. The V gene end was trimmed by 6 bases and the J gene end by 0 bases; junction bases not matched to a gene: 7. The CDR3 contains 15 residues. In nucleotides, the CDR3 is TGTGCCAGCAGGTCAATGAGGGGGCTGAACACTGAAGCTTTCTTT. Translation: CASRSMRGLNTEAFF.

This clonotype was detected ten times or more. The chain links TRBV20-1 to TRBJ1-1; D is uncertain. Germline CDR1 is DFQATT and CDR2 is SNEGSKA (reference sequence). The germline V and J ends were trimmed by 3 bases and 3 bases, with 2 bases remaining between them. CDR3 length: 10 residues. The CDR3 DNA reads TGCAGTGCTAGGCACACTGAAGCTTTCTTT. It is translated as CSARHTEAFF.

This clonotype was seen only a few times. As DNA, the CDR3 is TGTGCCAGCAGTATAATCGTGGGGGGGCCTCCCGGGGAGCTGTTTTTT. It codes for CASSIIVGGPPGELFF. This rearrangement joins TRBV27 to TRBJ2-2, with D tentatively TRBD2 (7 bases). V lost 5 bases and J 6 bases, leaving 19 bases between the germline ends. Germline assignment: CDR1 MNHEY and CDR2 SMNVEV (reference sequence). The CDR3 runs 16 residues.

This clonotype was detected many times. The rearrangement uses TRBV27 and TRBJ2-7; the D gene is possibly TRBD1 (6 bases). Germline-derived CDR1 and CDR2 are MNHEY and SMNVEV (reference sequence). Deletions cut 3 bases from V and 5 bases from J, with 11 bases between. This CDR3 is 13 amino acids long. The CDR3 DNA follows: TGTGCCAGCAGTTTTCAGGGGTCCCACGAGCAGTACTTC. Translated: CASSFQGSHEQYF.

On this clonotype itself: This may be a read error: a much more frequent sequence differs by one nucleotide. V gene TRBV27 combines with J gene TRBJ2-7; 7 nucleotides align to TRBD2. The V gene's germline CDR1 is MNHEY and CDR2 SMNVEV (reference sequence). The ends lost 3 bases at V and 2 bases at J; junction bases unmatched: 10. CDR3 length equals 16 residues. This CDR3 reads CASSFSLAVPAYEQYF. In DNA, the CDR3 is TGTGCCAGCAGTTTTTCCCTAGCGGTGCCCGCCTACGAGCAGTACTTC.

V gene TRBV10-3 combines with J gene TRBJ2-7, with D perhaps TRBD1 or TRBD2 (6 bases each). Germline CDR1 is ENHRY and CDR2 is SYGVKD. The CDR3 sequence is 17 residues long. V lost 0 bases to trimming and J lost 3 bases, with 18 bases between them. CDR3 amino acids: CAISESTRGRGLYEQYF. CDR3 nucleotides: TGTGCCATCAGTGAGTCGACTCGGGGCAGGGGACTCTACGAGCAGTACTTC.

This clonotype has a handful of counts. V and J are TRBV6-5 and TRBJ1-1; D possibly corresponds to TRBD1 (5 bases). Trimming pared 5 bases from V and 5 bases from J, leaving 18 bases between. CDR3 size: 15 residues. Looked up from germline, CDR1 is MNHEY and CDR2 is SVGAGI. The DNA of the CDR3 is TGTGCCAGCAGTCCTCGACCCAGGGTAGAGACTGAAGCTTTCTTT. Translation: CASSPRPRVETEAFF.

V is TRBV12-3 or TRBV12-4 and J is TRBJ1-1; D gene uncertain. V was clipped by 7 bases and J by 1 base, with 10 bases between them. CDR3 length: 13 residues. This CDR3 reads CASIPTTNTEAFF. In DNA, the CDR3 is TGTGCCAGCATTCCTACGACGAACACTGAAGCTTTCTTT.

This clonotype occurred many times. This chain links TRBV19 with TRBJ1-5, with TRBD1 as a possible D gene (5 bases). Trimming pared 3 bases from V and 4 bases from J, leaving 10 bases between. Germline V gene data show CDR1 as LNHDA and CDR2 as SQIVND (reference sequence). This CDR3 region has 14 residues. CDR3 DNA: TGTGCCAGTAGTATGGCGGGGACGAATCAGCCCCAGCATTTT. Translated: CASSMAGTNQPQHF.

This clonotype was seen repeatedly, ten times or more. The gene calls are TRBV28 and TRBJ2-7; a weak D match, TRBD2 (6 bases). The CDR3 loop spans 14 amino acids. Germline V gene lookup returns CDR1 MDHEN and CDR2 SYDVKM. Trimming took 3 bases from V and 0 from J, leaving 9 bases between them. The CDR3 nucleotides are TGTGCCAGCAGTTTCCACGGGAGCTCCTACGAGCAGTACTTC. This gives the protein CASSFHGSSYEQYF. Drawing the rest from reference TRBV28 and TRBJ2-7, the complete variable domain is DVKVTQSSRYLVKRTGEKVFLECVQDMDHENMFWYRQDPGLGLRLIYFSYDVKMKEKGDIPEGYSVSREKKERFSLILESASTNQTSMYLCASSFHGSSYEQYFGPGTRLTVT.

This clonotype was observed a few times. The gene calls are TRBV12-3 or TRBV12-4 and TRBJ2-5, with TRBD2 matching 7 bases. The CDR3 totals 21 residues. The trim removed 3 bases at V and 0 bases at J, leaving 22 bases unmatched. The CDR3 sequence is CASSFKGEGPTKDSNQETQYF. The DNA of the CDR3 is TGTGCCAGCAGTTTTAAAGGGGAGGGTCCAACCAAAGACTCCAACCAAGAGACCCAGTACTTC.

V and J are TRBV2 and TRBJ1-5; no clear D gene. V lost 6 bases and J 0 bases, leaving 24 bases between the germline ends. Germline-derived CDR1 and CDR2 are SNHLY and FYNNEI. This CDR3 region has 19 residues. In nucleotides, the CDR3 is TGTGCCAGCAGGCGTCTCTCGACTCCCGCACCTTATAGCAATCAGCCCCAGCATTTT. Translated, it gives CASRRLSTPAPYSNQPQHF.

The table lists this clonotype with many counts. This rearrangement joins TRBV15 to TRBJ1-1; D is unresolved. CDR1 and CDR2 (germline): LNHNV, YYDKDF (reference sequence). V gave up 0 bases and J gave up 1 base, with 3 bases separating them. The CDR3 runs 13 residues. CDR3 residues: CATSRDPNTEAFF. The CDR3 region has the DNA TGTGCCACCAGCAGAGATCCGAACACTGAAGCTTTCTTT.

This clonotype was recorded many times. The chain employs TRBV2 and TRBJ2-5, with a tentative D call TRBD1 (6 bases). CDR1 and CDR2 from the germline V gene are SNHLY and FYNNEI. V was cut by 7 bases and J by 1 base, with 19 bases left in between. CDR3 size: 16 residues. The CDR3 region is CASTKTRDNLQETQYF. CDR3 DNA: TGTGCCAGCACAAAAACCCGGGACAACCTCCAAGAGACCCAGTACTTC.

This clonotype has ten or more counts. CDR3 DNA sequence: TGTGCCAGCAGGCGGGAGATGAACTATGGCTACACCTTC. Its translation is CASRREMNYGYTF. The V gene is TRBV6-5, the J gene TRBJ1-2; no clear D gene. Trimming left V 6 bases short and J 2 bases short, with 10 bases between. Germline CDR1 reads MNHEY; CDR2 reads SVGAGI. The CDR3 has 13 amino acids.

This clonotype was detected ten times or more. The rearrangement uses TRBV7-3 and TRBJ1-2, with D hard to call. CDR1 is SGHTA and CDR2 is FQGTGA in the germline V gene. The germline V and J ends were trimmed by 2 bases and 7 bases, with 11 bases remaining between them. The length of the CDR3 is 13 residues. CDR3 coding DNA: TGTGCCAGCAGCTTAGATTCTAGCGGTGGCTACACCTTC. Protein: CASSLDSSGGYTF.

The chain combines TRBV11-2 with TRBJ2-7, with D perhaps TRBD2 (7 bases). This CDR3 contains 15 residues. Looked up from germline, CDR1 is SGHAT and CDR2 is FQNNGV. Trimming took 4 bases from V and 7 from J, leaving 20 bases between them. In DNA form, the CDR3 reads TGTGCCAGCAGCTCCTTAGGGGGGGGGATGCGAGAGCAGTACTTC. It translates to CASSSLGGGMREQYF.

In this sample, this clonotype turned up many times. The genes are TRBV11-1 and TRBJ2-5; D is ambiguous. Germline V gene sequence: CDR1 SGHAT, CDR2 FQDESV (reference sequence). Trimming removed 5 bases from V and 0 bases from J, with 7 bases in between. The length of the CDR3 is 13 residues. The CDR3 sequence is CASSHQNQETQYF. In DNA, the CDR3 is TGTGCCAGCAGCCACCAAAACCAAGAGACCCAGTACTTC.